The 24 T cell receptor beta chains reported below all come from one sample, sequenced in a study of cytomegalovirus exposure and HLA in healthy donors. PCR amplification relied on 60 Vbeta primers (plus 13 Jbeta primers). Assay used: immunoSEQ multiplex PCR; TCRdb lists only in-frame clones, some missing. This listing includes 100,000 to 150,000 clones. Sequences were obtained from PBMCs. These receptors came from a man between 18 and 35 years old in good health and CMV-seronegative.

The J gene is TRBJ2-7, the V gene TRBV28; possibly TRBD2 for D (6 bases). This CDR3 comprises 13 residues. V was clipped by 3 bases and J by 3 bases, with 9 bases between them. CDR1 and CDR2 (germline): MDHEN, SYDVKM. CDR3 amino acids: CASSLAGNYEQYF. CDR3 in DNA: TGTGCCAGCAGTTTGGCGGGGAACTACGAGCAGTACTTC.

This chain joins TRBV4-3 and TRBJ2-7, with D tentatively TRBD1 (6 bases). The length of the CDR3 is 18 residues. Germline V gives CDR1 LGHNA, CDR2 YSLEER. Trimming removed 0 bases from V and 0 bases from J, with 18 bases in between. The CDR3 sequence is CASSQDVQGKDLSYEQYF. Here the CDR3 DNA reads TGCGCCAGCAGCCAAGATGTACAGGGAAAAGACCTCTCCTACGAGCAGTACTTC.

The V and J genes are TRBV9 and TRBJ2-1; TRBD2 matches at 8 bases. J lost 2 bases, V lost 4 bases, and 11 bases had no gene match. From germline, CDR1 is SGDLS and CDR2 YYNGEE. The CDR3 runs 17 residues. CDR3 nucleotides: TGTGCCAGCAGCCCCCAGGGAGCGGGGGCCCCCTACAATGAGCAGTTCTTC. It specifies CASSPQGAGAPYNEQFF.

The chain is built from TRBV28 and TRBJ1-1, with D maybe TRBD1 (5 bases). The germline gives CDR1 MDHEN, CDR2 SYDVKM. CDR3 length: 14 residues. V was clipped by 7 bases and J by 4 bases, with 16 bases between them. The CDR3 DNA follows: TGTGCCAGCACCCCCAGGGACTTAAGCACTGAAGCTTTCTTT. Protein: CASTPRDLSTEAFF.

The V and J genes are TRBV7-9 and TRBJ2-7; D perhaps matches TRBD1 (8 bases). Germline-derived CDR1 and CDR2 are SEHNR and FQNEAQ (reference sequence). The CDR3 is 16 residues long. Between the trimmed V and J ends, which lost 5 bases and 1 base, there was a span of 18 bases. The CDR3 protein is CASSLSNRGGSYEQYF. CDR3 DNA: TGTGCCAGCAGCCTTTCAAACAGGGGGGGGTCCTACGAGCAGTACTTC.

The rearrangement joins TRBV11-2 to TRBJ2-2; no clear D gene. The germline V gene has CDR1 SGHAT and CDR2 FQNNGV. The CDR3 covers 13 residues. The V end was cut by 3 bases, the J end by 3 bases, with 5 bases between. DNA of the CDR3: TGTGCCAGCAGCTTTCAGGACACCGGGGAGCTGTTTTTT. Translating it yields CASSFQDTGELFF.

This chain connects TRBV5-1 to TRBJ2-2; 9 bases fit TRBD1. The germline V gene has CDR1 SGHRS and CDR2 YFSETQ. The CDR3 loop spans 17 amino acids. The V segment lost 5 bases and the J segment 4 bases; nucleotides outside the gene matches: 12. For the CDR3, the DNA is TGCGCCAGCAGTTCGGGACAGGGCTCCTCGGGCACCGGGGAGCTGTTTTTT. This gives the protein CASSSGQGSSGTGELFF.

V is TRBV7-9 and J is TRBJ1-6, with D unresolved. Germline V gives CDR1 SEHNR, CDR2 FQNEAQ (reference sequence). Trimming stripped 5 bases from V and 8 bases from J, with 19 bases between. The CDR3 length is 16 residues. CDR3 sequence reads: CASSPPGGRADSPLHF. DNA of the CDR3: TGTGCCAGCAGCCCGCCCGGTGGGAGGGCGGATTCACCCCTCCACTTT.

The CDR3 nucleotides read TGTGCCAGCAGCCAACGGATAGGTTTCCTGGGCCGAAACACCATATATTTT. Translating it yields CASSQRIGFLGRNTIYF. This rearrangement joins TRBV21-1 to TRBJ1-3; the table gives TRBD1 as D, unverified against the DNA. TRBV21-1 is a pseudogene locus. This CDR3 contains 17 residues.

The V call is TRBV9, the J call TRBJ2-7; 8 bases map to TRBD1. J gave up 6 bases and V 0 bases, and 11 bases lay outside the gene matches. This CDR3 has 16 amino acids. CDR1 SGDLS and CDR2 YYNGEE come from the germline V gene. The CDR3 spells CASSVGMGQAPPEQYF. CDR3 DNA: TGTGCCAGCAGCGTAGGGATGGGACAGGCCCCTCCCGAGCAGTACTTC.

The chain employs TRBV9 and TRBJ2-4; 8 bases align to TRBD2. Losses at the gene ends were 0 bases for V and 6 bases for J; bases not matched to a gene: 8. Germline loops: CDR1 SGDLS, CDR2 YYNGEE. The CDR3 is 16 amino acids. The CDR3 protein is CASSVVPSGPSNIQYF. DNA for the CDR3: TGTGCCAGCAGCGTAGTGCCTAGCGGGCCCTCAAACATTCAGTACTTC. The full variable domain, completed using reference TRBV9 and TRBJ2-4, is DSGVTQTPKHLITATGQRVTLRCSPRSGDLSVYWYQQSLDQGLQFLIQYYNGEERAKGNILERFSAQQFPDLHSELNLSSLELGDSALYFCASSVVPSGPSNIQYFGAGTRLSVL.

J is TRBJ1-2 and V is TRBV5-4; the D gene is possibly TRBD1 (5 bases). The CDR3 is 13 residues long. Germline-derived CDR1 and CDR2 are SGHNT and YYREEE (reference sequence). The ends were cut back, 2 bases at V and 2 bases at J, with 7 bases in the middle. CDR3 sequence reads: CASSFNRNYGYTF. The CDR3 bases are TGTGCCAGCAGCTTTAACAGGAACTATGGCTACACCTTC.

J is TRBJ1-2 and V is TRBV7-9; a weak D match, TRBD1 (6 bases). Germline V gene data show CDR1 as SEHNR and CDR2 as FQNEAQ (reference sequence). The CDR3 consists of 15 residues. V lost 2 bases and J 2 bases, leaving 12 bases between the germline ends. CDR3 nucleotide sequence: TGTGCCAGCAGCTTATTGGACAGACAAAACTATGGCTACACCTTC. Its protein is CASSLLDRQNYGYTF.

The chain employs TRBV7-9 and TRBJ2-3; 9 bases match TRBD2. The length of the CDR3 is 18 residues. The J segment lost 3 bases and the V segment lost 3 bases, leaving 13 bases of the junction unmatched. The germline CDR1 and CDR2 sequences are SEHNR and FQNEAQ (reference sequence). CDR3 bases: TGTGCCAGCAGCTTCCAGGGGGGTAGCGGGAGTTATACAGATACGCAGTATTTT. This sequence encodes CASSFQGGSGSYTDTQYF.

The rearrangement links TRBV28 to TRBJ1-2; 8 bases map to TRBD1. Germline assignment: CDR1 MDHEN and CDR2 SYDVKM. The CDR3 contains 16 residues. J lost 6 bases, V lost 2 bases, and 11 bases had no gene match. The chain's CDR3 is CASSLSFTGGSNGYTF. The CDR3 coding sequence is TGTGCCAGCAGTTTAAGTTTTACAGGGGGGTCGAATGGCTACACCTTC.

CDR3 nucleotides: TGCGCCAGCAGCTTGACTGGACAGGGTGAAGTCTACACCTTC. It encodes CASSLTGQGEVYTF. The V gene is TRBV5-1, the J gene TRBJ1-2, with TRBD1 matching 8 bases. Germline values: CDR1 SGHRS, CDR2 YFSETQ. V was pared by 1 base and J by 10 bases, with 9 bases of the junction left unmatched. The CDR3 has 14 residues.

The CDR3, as DNA: TGTGCCAGCAGCGTAGACGGGATCCACAATGAGCAGTTCTTC. This gives the protein CASSVDGIHNEQFF. The chain couples TRBV9 to TRBJ2-1; D is perhaps TRBD2 (5 bases). Germline V gene lookup returns CDR1 SGDLS and CDR2 YYNGEE. V lost 0 bases and J 5 bases, leaving 9 bases between the germline ends. CDR3 length: 14 amino acids.

The rearrangement joins TRBV2 to TRBJ2-1, with 7 bases matching TRBD2. The CDR3 loop spans 13 amino acids. The trim removed 4 bases at V and 5 bases at J, leaving 2 bases unmatched. The germline CDR1 and CDR2 sequences are SNHLY and FYNNEI. CDR3 sequence (DNA): TGTGCCAGCAGTGGGGACTATAACAATGAGCAGTTCTTC. The encoded protein is CASSGDYNNEQFF.

The chain is built from TRBV9 and TRBJ2-3; 9 bases are shared with TRBD2. Losses at the gene ends were 0 bases for V and 4 bases for J; bases not matched to a gene: 3. Germline CDR1 reads SGDLS; CDR2 reads YYNGEE. The CDR3 is 15 residues long. CDR3 nucleotide sequence: TGTGCCAGCAGCGTAGGGGGACTAGCAGCAGATACGCAGTATTTT. Translated, it gives CASSVGGLAADTQYF.

The rearrangement links TRBV28 to TRBJ2-1; possibly TRBD1 for D (6 bases). CDR1 is MDHEN and CDR2 is SYDVKM in the germline V gene. V gave up 4 bases and J gave up 0 bases, with 13 bases separating them. This CDR3 is 16 amino acids long. CDR3 nucleotides: TGTGCCAGCAGTTCCGAAGCGGACAGCTCCTACAATGAGCAGTTCTTC. This sequence encodes CASSSEADSSYNEQFF.

This rearrangement joins TRBV7-3 to TRBJ2-1, with no clear D. V was clipped by 2 bases and J by 4 bases, with 9 bases between them. This CDR3 is built from 14 residues. Germline V lookup: CDR1 SGHTA, CDR2 FQGTGA. In DNA form, the CDR3 reads TGTGCCAGCAGCTTATCCAGGCAGTACAATGAGCAGTTCTTC. Its protein product is CASSLSRQYNEQFF.

The V call is TRBV7-9, the J call TRBJ1-1, with D possibly being TRBD1 (5 bases). This CDR3 comprises 13 residues. Germline V gene sequence: CDR1 SEHNR, CDR2 FQNEAQ (reference sequence). Trimming left V 7 bases short and J 1 base short, with 10 bases between. CDR3 residues: CASTKGRNTEAFF. The CDR3 DNA reads as TGTGCCAGCACTAAGGGGCGGAACACTGAAGCTTTCTTT.

The chain joins TRBV28 to TRBJ1-1; D is unresolved. The V end was cut by 1 base, the J end by 3 bases, with 21 bases between. CDR3 length: 18 residues. The germline CDR1 and CDR2 sequences are MDHEN and SYDVKM. This CDR3 is CASSLFFRAGETYTEAFF. DNA for the CDR3: TGTGCCAGCAGTTTATTTTTCCGCGCCGGGGAGACCTACACTGAAGCTTTCTTT.

The rearrangement joins TRBV6-6 to TRBJ1-1; no firm D call. The CDR3 is 14 residues long. Per germline, CDR1 MNHNY and CDR2 SVGAGI (reference sequence). V was pared by 6 bases and J by 0 bases, with 11 bases between. The CDR3 loop reads CASRGASMNTEAFF. CDR3 nucleotides: TGTGCCAGCAGGGGCGCCTCCATGAACACTGAAGCTTTCTTT.